This T cell receptor (beta chain) was captured in a study of cytomegalovirus exposure and HLA in healthy donors (dated by TCRdb to about 2017). General notes on the study: An earlier analysis of under 600 of the donors reported approximately 290 Gb of sequence data and approximately 110 million unique TCR beta sequences from roughly 200 million T cells. An early release covering 550 to 700 HLA-typed donors comprised 300 to 350 gigabases of sequencing data and around 85 million unique TCR sequences. Among the roughly 400 genotyped donors, around 81% belonged to the genetic ancestry cluster associated with self-reported Caucasian donors. The aim of the study was to test whether cataloging public T cell receptors could identify signatures of past pathogen exposure. The study profiled the T cell repertoires of under 700 subjects by immunosequencing and related them to cytomegalovirus serostatus. A separate validation cohort of about 110 different subjects was used in addition to the 666-subject first cohort. To predict cytomegalovirus infection status, the study brought together high-throughput TCR immunosequencing, statistical association of individual TCRs with disease status, and machine learning. A later analysis re-analyzed previously published TCR beta repertoires from about 600 donors and added high-resolution HLA genotyping to study TCR occurrence patterns. The later analysis used no new phenotypic data to find candidate immune exposures, relying instead on TCR beta sequences and their occurrence across donors. To decide whether each TCR beta V gene segment behaved as functional or pseudogenic, an earlier analysis of some 580 of the donors relied on high-throughput TCR beta sequencing. Donor age, sex, ethnicity and CMV serostatus were collected together with the repertoire data. In a later genetic analysis, genome-wide SNP genotypes for about 55% of the roughly 700 donors were used, and that subset was treated as a discovery cohort. All discovery cohort repertoires had been generated on a single sequencing platform. Both class I and class II loci were covered by HLA typing, at four-digit resolution. The number of donors typed differed by locus, with about 629-640 for A, B, C, DRB1 and DQB1, approximately 500 for DQA1, 600 to 610 for DPA1, and about 450 for DPB1. A handful of DR-DQ haplotypes were handled as single units for association and clustering because linkage in the cohort was strong. Among roughly 400 genotyped donors of the cohort, an average of approximately 240,000 unique TCR beta nucleotide sequences were sequenced per donor, around 18% of them non-productive. What the work shows at the level of the full study, not this receptor alone: A later analysis found that TCR association rates varied across HLA loci, with DRB1 alleles showing the most associated TCRs and HLA-C alleles the fewest. In a later analysis, most CMV-associated TCR beta chains were found to appear HLA-restricted, with HLA associations seemingly driven largely by CMV exposure. The only immune exposure information available for the cohort was CMV serostatus. The authors suggested that the approach could potentially be generalized to other disease states and immunological phenotypes. In an earlier analysis of around 600 of the donors, most TCR beta V segments appeared in productive rearrangements about 87% or about 30% of the time, broadly matching IMGT annotations. A further reported finding was that TCR beta sequences accurately predicted the HLA-A and HLA-B alleles for most subjects in the first cohort. Because the 87-base-pair reads could not distinguish some IMGT-functional V segments, including TRBV6-2 and TRBV6-3, those segments were excluded. Most TCR sequences were seen in very few donors, while some public TCRs were found in many individuals. A cluster of highly shared sequence variants was judged likely to be a technical artifact of the sequencing pipeline. Because counts were too low, approximately 15 rarely observed V segments, including chromosome 9 orphons, were excluded from the earlier analysis of several hundred of the donors. Compared with the roughly 710-donor mean, donors in an Asian-associated ancestry cluster had fewer N-insertions in productive TCRs, according to a later genetic analysis. Roughly uniform sequencing depth across donors was assumed in presence/absence analyses, although this assumption may not hold. Three of the identified cytomegalovirus-associated TCR beta chains were confirmed in vitro to be specific for cytomegalovirus antigens. In a later genetic analysis, a missense DCLRE1C variant was associated with V-gene and J-gene trimming of TCR beta chains, and the association was replicated in an independent cohort. The study listed 170 or so TCR beta chains as associated with cytomegalovirus. In both the original and validation cohorts, the classifier was reported to diagnose cytomegalovirus status with high specificity and sensitivity. In a later analysis, HLA-associated TCR beta chains showed more clonal expansion and lower generation probabilities than non-associated chains that were equally common. This cohort had only TCR beta chains sequenced, and the lack of alpha or paired-chain data limited which features could be detected. A later analysis reported that several top co-occurrence clusters appeared linked to parvovirus B19, influenza, CMV and Epstein-Barr virus. Linkage disequilibrium might explain the correlated functional status among segregating V segments, but an unknown experimental factor could not be excluded. Because HLA typing was unavailable for some donors at each locus, only the typed subset was used in association tests. When HLA alleles, especially DR and DQ, strongly co-occurred, TCR associations were difficult to assign to individual alleles. A later analysis associated 16,951 TCR beta sequences with specific HLA alleles at a false discovery rate of 0.05.

The cohort comprised fewer than 750 healthy bone marrow donors. Cohort members were all nominally healthy when sampled, although unrecorded immune exposures were likely present. The donor was CMV seronegative and was included in the group of hundreds of seronegative cohort members. Each donor provided a peripheral blood sample, and peripheral blood mononuclear cells were used for TCR beta sequencing. Genomic DNA extraction from the blood cell samples was performed with the Qiagen DNeasy Blood Extraction Kit. This clone is labeled medium-sized (0.01 to 0.1%). What this receptor recognizes is not known. No base quality information exists; no much larger clone differs at one position. Reading the germline V gene gives CDR1 MNHNS and CDR2 SASEGT. The CDR3 contains 15 residues, cysteine and phenylalanine counted. The retained sequence is limited to the CDR3, 45 bases, with the frame set at the first base. Trimming accounts for 1 base at V and 6 bases at J, while the number of junction bases matched to no gene is 6.

The receptor library was made with the immunoSEQ multiplex PCR assay. The multiplex PCR relied on a mix of 60 forward primers for TCR Vbeta segments and 13 reverse primers for TCR Jbeta segments. A multiplex PCR assay on genomic DNA amplified the CDR3 region of rearranged TCR beta genes. The amplified TCR beta libraries were sequenced on the Illumina HiSeq System as 87-base-pair reads. The original methods were these. A later analysis tallied 75 million to 95 million unique TCR beta chains across the 610 or so repertoires, and around 10 million of those chains were shared by two or more donors. Raw reads were error-corrected and collapsed into unique sequences with a nearest-neighbor algorithm that merged closely related sequences to remove PCR and sequencing errors. To assign V, D and J gene segments, CDR3 sequences were aligned to IMGT reference sequences. Each retained sequence needed at least a six-nucleotide match to both a V gene segment and a J gene segment. Rearrangements were called productive when the CDR3 lacked stop codons and stayed in frame with V and J; all others were non-productive. Following IMGT convention, CDR3 was defined as the stretch from the second conserved V-encoded cysteine to the conserved J-encoded phenylalanine. The earlier analysis of about 530 of the donors excluded any sequence lacking an unambiguous match to a single V gene segment. An earlier analysis of approximately 590 of the donors called V segments functional above 56.7% productive rearrangements and segregating when the between-donor standard deviation exceeded 5%. A statistical classification framework was built to diagnose cytomegalovirus status from the catalog of TCR beta chain sequences. In a later analysis, V and J genes were assigned by comparing TCR nucleotide sequences against IMGT/GENE-DB human TR gene sequences. Using the TCRdist pipeline, a later analysis assigned CDR3 sequences along with most-parsimonious VDJ recombination scenarios. A later analysis defined each TCR beta chain by its CDR3 amino acid sequence plus V-gene family, and excluded reads lacking a unique V-gene family. In a later analysis, approximately 590 highly shared, low-generation-probability nucleotide sequences were removed to address suspected cross-contamination and a sequencing artifact. For each public chain, a later analysis derived a clonal expansion index from normalized ranks of inferred template counts within each repertoire. In a later analysis, generation probabilities were computed using a VDJ recombination model fitted to out-of-frame rearrangements, and the results were checked against IGoR. In a later analysis, TCR-TCR, TCR-HLA and TCR-CMV co-occurrence was scored with hypergeometric tests, and a repertoire-size bias correction was applied to TCR pairs. In a later analysis, false discovery rates were estimated by permuting HLA or CMV assignments 20 times. In a later analysis, co-occurring TCRs were grouped with DBSCAN, and TCRdist sequence similarity was added when clustering was performed within HLA-allele-positive subsets. Repertoires with fewer than 30,000 or more than 120,000 public chains were left out of co-occurrence clustering, as were about five repertoires with anomalous nucleotide sharing. This is the immuneACCESS table as TCRdb keeps it, with only in-frame sequences that have V and J called. A part of the clones is gone; compared with another copy, unresolved V genes explain less than half, and the rest is unexplained. V, J and clone size reflect that table, while D and trimming were determined from the DNA. The sample table lists 150,000 to 200,000 clones, approximately 71% of them with a count of one. Clones ranked in the top ten supply less than 5.5% of the sample.

This sequence was found in a male donor in good health and CMV-seronegative. The chain employs TRBV6-1 and TRBJ2-1, with 7 central nucleotides matching TRBD2. Sequenced sample: PBMCs. The CDR3 in this case is CASSEEGAGSNEQFF. The sequence in DNA is TGTGCCAGCAGTGAAGAGGGAGCGGGGAGCAATGAGCAGTTCTTC.